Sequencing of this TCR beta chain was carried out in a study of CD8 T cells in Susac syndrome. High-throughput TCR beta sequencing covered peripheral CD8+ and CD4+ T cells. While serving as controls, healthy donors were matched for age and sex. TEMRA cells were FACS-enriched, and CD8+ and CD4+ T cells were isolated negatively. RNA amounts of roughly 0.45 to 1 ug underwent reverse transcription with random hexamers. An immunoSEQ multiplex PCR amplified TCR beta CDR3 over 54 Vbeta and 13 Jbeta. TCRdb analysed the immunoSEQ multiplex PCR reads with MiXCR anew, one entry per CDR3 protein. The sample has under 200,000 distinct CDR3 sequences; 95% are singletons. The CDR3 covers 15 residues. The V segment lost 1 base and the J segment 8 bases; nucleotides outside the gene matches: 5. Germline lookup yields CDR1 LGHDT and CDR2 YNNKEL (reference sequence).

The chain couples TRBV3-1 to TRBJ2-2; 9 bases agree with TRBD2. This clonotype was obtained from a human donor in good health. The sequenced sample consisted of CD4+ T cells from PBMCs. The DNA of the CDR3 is TGTGCCAGCAGCCAAGTAGCGGGGGCTTTGGGGGAGCTGTTTTTT. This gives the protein CASSQVAGALGELFF. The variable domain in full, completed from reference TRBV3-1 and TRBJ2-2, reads DTAVSQTPKYLVTQMGNDKSIKCEQNLGHDTMYWYKQDSKKFLKIMFSYNNKELIINETVPNRFSPKSPDKAHLNLHINSLELGDSAVYFCASSQVAGALGELFFGEGSRLTVL.